These 17 T cell receptor beta chains came from one sample sequenced in a study of shared clonotypes between healthy human individuals. Profiling relied on immunoSEQ multiplex PCR, and the TCRdb table lists in-frame clones only, not all of them. The sample yields 2 million to 3 million clones, about 92% seen once. Sequences were obtained from naive CD4+ T cells sorted from blood. Indicated subset: CD45RA+ positively selected. All receptors come from a young man in good health.

This sequence joins TRBV18 and TRBJ2-5; 8 bases match TRBD2. Germline assignment: CDR1 KGHSH and CDR2 LQKENI. This CDR3 has 16 residues. The V segment lost 0 bases and the J segment 5 bases; nucleotides outside the gene matches: 8. CDR3 in DNA: TGTGCCAGCTCACCACCGAGCGGGGGAGGCAGGGAGACCCAGTACTTC. Translating it yields CASSPPSGGGRETQYF.

The chain recombines TRBV10-2 with TRBJ2-7; 10 bases are shared with TRBD2. CDR1 and CDR2 from the germline V gene are WSHSY and SAAADI. The CDR3 extends over 14 amino acids. The V gene end was trimmed by 3 bases and the J gene end by 3 bases; junction bases not matched to a gene: 2. DNA of the CDR3: TGCGCCAGCAGTGAACTAGCGGGATACTACGAGCAGTACTTC. Protein product: CASSELAGYYEQYF.

The chain joins TRBV29-1 to TRBJ1-4; 8 positions match TRBD1. CDR3 length: 14 residues. Unmatched junction bases numbered 9, after V lost 6 bases and J lost 6 bases. In germline, CDR1 is SQVTM, CDR2 ANQGSEA. DNA for the CDR3: TGCAGCGTGACCCAGGGGGCGACCGATGAAAAACTGTTTTTT. Translating it yields CSVTQGATDEKLFF.

The J gene is TRBJ1-2, the V gene TRBV18, with D unresolved. The CDR3 length is 14 residues. Germline V lookup: CDR1 KGHSH, CDR2 LQKENI. V lost 6 bases and J lost 8, with 19 bases in between. CDR3 nucleotide sequence: TGTGCCAGCTCGCAGGCCGTCTCGTTCGAAGGCTACACCTTC. Translation gives CASSQAVSFEGYTF.

The rearrangement links TRBV27 to TRBJ1-6; 7 positions agree with TRBD1. CDR3 length equals 13 residues. The germline V gene encodes CDR1 MNHEY and CDR2 SMNVEV (reference sequence). After removal of 3 bases from V and 13 bases from J, the junction contained 6 bases not matched to a gene. CDR3 DNA sequence: TGTGCCAGCAGTTTCCTAACAGGGGAGCCCCTCCACTTT. It specifies CASSFLTGEPLHF.

The chain links TRBV18 to TRBJ2-1; TRBD1 is a possible D gene (7 bases). Trimming took off 4 bases at V and 14 bases at J, with 33 bases between the two ends. The germline V gene has CDR1 KGHSH and CDR2 LQKENI. The CDR3 length is 18 residues. The CDR3 spells CASSLTTGIQGEVLPKFF. Written as DNA, the CDR3 is TGTGCCAGCTCACTAACGACAGGGATTCAGGGGGAGGTACTTCCCAAGTTCTTC.

The chain couples TRBV6-5 to TRBJ2-7; D tentatively fits TRBD1 or TRBD2 (5 bases each). Trimming removed 5 bases from V and 6 bases from J, with 20 bases in between. This CDR3 has 15 residues. The V gene's germline CDR1 is MNHEY and CDR2 SVGAGI. The CDR3 region is CASSARLVAGTEQYF. CDR3 nucleotide sequence: TGTGCCAGCAGTGCTCGTTTAGTAGCAGGGACCGAGCAGTACTTC.

The gene calls are TRBV15 and TRBJ1-3; D might be TRBD1 (5 bases). Trimming removed 1 base from V and 4 bases from J, with 11 bases in between. Germline-derived CDR1 and CDR2 are LNHNV and YYDKDF (reference sequence). This CDR3 region has 15 residues. This CDR3 reads CATSRVGVLGNTIYF. Here the CDR3 DNA reads TGTGCCACCAGCAGAGTGGGGGTCTTGGGAAACACCATATATTTT. The complete variable domain, with remaining parts taken from reference TRBV15 and TRBJ1-3, reads DAMVIQNPRYQVTQFGKPVTLSCSQTLNHNVMYWYQQKSSQAPKLLFHYYDKDFNNEADTPDNFQSRRPNTSFCFLDIRSPGLGDTAMYLCATSRVGVLGNTIYFGEGSWLTVV.

This chain links TRBV7-9 with TRBJ2-3, with 11 nucleotides matching TRBD2. The CDR3 has 17 residues. V lost 1 base to trimming and J lost 4 bases; unmatched junction nucleotides: 7. The germline V gene encodes CDR1 SEHNR and CDR2 FQNEAQ (reference sequence). For the CDR3, the DNA is TGTGCCAGCAGCTTAGGCCTCCTAGCGGGAGGTCCAGATACGCAGTATTTT. Translation gives CASSLGLLAGGPDTQYF.

This chain connects TRBV4-3 to TRBJ2-3; 7 nucleotides match TRBD2. Germline values: CDR1 LGHNA, CDR2 YSLEER. This CDR3 is built from 17 residues. Germline trimming cut 0 bases from V and 4 bases from J; bases unmatched to any gene: 10. This CDR3 is CASSQDYGGGPPDTQYF. The CDR3 DNA is TGCGCCAGCAGCCAAGATTACGGGGGAGGGCCTCCAGATACGCAGTATTTT.

The chain employs TRBV28 and TRBJ2-7, with D possibly called TRBD1 or TRBD2 (5 bases each). V lost 2 bases and J 0 bases, leaving 11 bases between the germline ends. CDR1 is MDHEN, CDR2 SYDVKM, per germline. This CDR3 is 15 amino acids long. CDR3 region: CASSLGTGNSYEQYF. The CDR3 DNA reads as TGTGCCAGCAGTTTAGGGACCGGGAACTCCTACGAGCAGTACTTC. The full variable domain, in which reference TRBV28 and TRBJ2-7 provide the parts outside the CDR3, is DVKVTQSSRYLVKRTGEKVFLECVQDMDHENMFWYRQDPGLGLRLIYFSYDVKMKEKGDIPEGYSVSREKKERFSLILESASTNQTSMYLCASSLGTGNSYEQYFGPGTRLTVT.

The rearrangement uses TRBV6-5 and TRBJ1-1; TRBD1 might be the D (5 bases). Germline V gene data show CDR1 as MNHEY and CDR2 as SVGAGI. The CDR3 has 12 residues. V dropped 9 bases and J dropped 3 bases, with 11 bases sitting between them. In nucleotides, the CDR3 is TGTGCCAGGGGGGGGACGGACACTGAAGCTTTCTTT. This translates into CARGGTDTEAFF.

This chain uses TRBV18 with TRBJ1-3; TRBD1 agrees at 7 bases. V was pared by 0 bases and J by 3 bases, with 8 bases of the junction left unmatched. Germline values: CDR1 KGHSH, CDR2 LQKENI. This CDR3 region has 17 residues. This CDR3 is CASSPPLIRDSGNTIYF. In nucleotides, the CDR3 is TGTGCCAGCTCACCACCCCTCATCCGGGACAGTGGAAACACCATATATTTT.

This chain links TRBV7-2 with TRBJ2-5; TRBD2 agrees at 7 bases. V lost 3 bases to trimming and J lost 2 bases; unmatched junction nucleotides: 3. The germline V gene has CDR1 SGHTA and CDR2 FQGNSA. This CDR3 contains 14 residues. The CDR3 is CASSLTSQQETQYF. DNA for the CDR3: TGTGCCAGCAGCTTGACTAGCCAACAAGAGACCCAGTACTTC.

The chain combines TRBV6-6 with TRBJ2-7, with D tentatively TRBD2 (5 bases). With 10 bases removed from V and 6 bases from J, the gap between germline ends came to 16 bases. The CDR3 is 12 amino acids. Germline loops: CDR1 MNHNY, CDR2 SVGAGI (reference sequence). CDR3 protein: CAIKLGEREQYF. The CDR3, as DNA: TGTGCCATCAAACTAGGAGAGCGCGAGCAGTACTTC.

The chain recombines TRBV5-5 with TRBJ1-3; D not certain. V lost 4 bases, J lost 0 bases, and 14 bases lay in between. Per germline, CDR1 SGHKS and CDR2 YYEKEE (reference sequence). CDR3 length: 16 residues. CDR3 loop: CASSLTGRSSGNTIYF. The DNA for the CDR3 is TGTGCCAGCAGCCTAACTGGACGGTCCTCTGGAAACACCATATATTTT. The variable domain in full, completed from reference TRBV5-5 and TRBJ1-3, reads DAGVTQSPTHLIKTRGQQVTLRCSPISGHKSVSWYQQVLGQGPQFIFQYYEKEERGRGNFPDRFSARQFPNYSSELNVNALLLGDSALYLCASSLTGRSSGNTIYFGEGSWLTVV.

This sequence joins TRBV18 and TRBJ2-1, with D perhaps TRBD2 (5 bases). Germline-derived CDR1 and CDR2 are KGHSH and LQKENI. V was cut by 5 bases and J by 8 bases, with 22 bases left in between. This CDR3 comprises 16 residues. The CDR3 loop reads CASSTVSGSGGDEQFF. CDR3 bases: TGTGCCAGCTCAACGGTCTCGGGTTCAGGAGGAGATGAGCAGTTCTTC.